These 30 T cell receptor beta chains originate from one sample sequenced in a study of T cell changes during pregnancy in multiple sclerosis. The assay was immunoSEQ multiplex PCR, and TCRdb's table has in-frame clones only and misses some. The repertoire includes tens of thousands of clones, over 90% of them detected once, and around 0.84% sits in the top ten. The sample consisted of peripheral blood, taken in the third trimester of pregnancy. The receptors stem from a female donor with multiple sclerosis, enrolled in a pregnancy study.

This sequence joins TRBV15 and TRBJ2-4; 7 bases fit TRBD1. The CDR3 has 14 amino acids. Per germline, CDR1 LNHNV and CDR2 YYDKDF (reference sequence). The ends lost 3 bases at V and 5 bases at J; junction bases unmatched: 4. The CDR3 DNA follows: TGTGCCACCAGCAGGGGGGACAGCGAAAACATTCAGTACTTC. Its protein is CATSRGDSENIQYF.

The rearrangement uses TRBV28 and TRBJ1-2, with D possibly being TRBD1 (6 bases). The CDR3 sequence is 16 residues long. The germline V and J ends were trimmed by 3 bases and 5 bases, with 19 bases remaining between them. Germline loops: CDR1 MDHEN, CDR2 SYDVKM. This CDR3 is CASSFPPGEKGYGYTF. CDR3 DNA: TGTGCCAGCAGTTTTCCGCCAGGGGAAAAAGGGTATGGCTACACCTTC.

This chain joins TRBV2 and TRBJ1-3, with D perhaps TRBD1 (5 bases). V was trimmed by 6 bases and J by 0 bases, leaving 9 bases between them. Per germline, CDR1 SNHLY and CDR2 FYNNEI. This CDR3 has 14 residues. CDR3: CASSDRFSGNTIYF. The CDR3 DNA reads as TGTGCCAGCAGCGACAGATTCTCTGGAAACACCATATATTTT.

The chain combines TRBV11-3 with TRBJ2-7; 8 nucleotides align to TRBD1. Germline-derived CDR1 and CDR2 are SGHNT and YENEEA. The CDR3 is made up of 15 amino acids. With V trimmed by 5 bases and J by 2 bases, 8 bases remained unmatched. In DNA form, the CDR3 reads TGTGCCAGCAGCCACAGGGGGGCGGGCCCCTACGAGCAGTACTTC. This sequence encodes CASSHRGAGPYEQYF.

This chain connects TRBV5-1 to TRBJ2-2; 8 bases are shared with TRBD1. This CDR3 spans 17 amino acids. Germline CDR1 is SGHRS and CDR2 is YFSETQ. Trimming took 0 bases from V and 3 from J; bases not matched to a gene: 7. The CDR3 DNA sequence: TGCGCCAGCAGCTTGGGGTACCGGGACAGGTACACCGGGGAGCTGTTTTTT. Protein sequence: CASSLGYRDRYTGELFF.

This clone has a handful of counts. V gene TRBV6-6 combines with J gene TRBJ2-7, with TRBD1 identical over 7 bases. The J segment lost 7 bases and the V segment lost 4 bases, leaving 13 bases of the junction unmatched. Germline lookup yields CDR1 MNHNY and CDR2 SVGAGI (reference sequence). The CDR3 is 15 residues long. The CDR3 region is CASSSSLPPGGEQYF. As DNA, the CDR3 is TGTGCCAGCAGTTCATCCCTTCCCCCAGGGGGAGAGCAGTACTTC.

The chain employs TRBV6-6 and TRBJ2-5; 11 bases are a match to TRBD2. The CDR3 has 16 residues. Unmatched junction bases numbered 6, after V lost 5 bases and J lost 1 base. CDR1 and CDR2 from the germline V gene are MNHNY and SVGAGI (reference sequence). CDR3 protein: CASSQTSGTSQETQYF. The CDR3 DNA sequence: TGTGCCAGCAGTCAGACTAGCGGGACATCCCAAGAGACCCAGTACTTC.

V usage is TRBV21-1 and J usage is TRBJ1-3; TRBD1 is taken as the D call from the table, unchecked against the DNA. TRBV21-1 is a documented pseudogene. The CDR3 extends over 16 amino acids. CDR3 protein: CASTKMLDRVGNTIYF. The CDR3 DNA is TGTGCCAGCACCAAAATGCTCGACAGGGTTGGAAACACCATATATTTT.

The gene calls are TRBV2 and TRBJ2-1, with 13 nucleotides matching TRBD2. V lost 5 bases to trimming and J lost 4 bases; unmatched junction nucleotides: 5. The CDR3 sequence is 16 residues long. Germline V gene lookup returns CDR1 SNHLY and CDR2 FYNNEI. Written as DNA, the CDR3 is TGTGCCAGCAGTTGGACTAGCGGGAGCCAATACAATGAGCAGTTCTTC. Translating gives CASSWTSGSQYNEQFF.

CDR3 nucleotides: TGTGCCAGCAGTGACAGGGGGCTCGAGCAGTACTTC. It codes for CASSDRGLEQYF. The chain recombines TRBV27 with TRBJ2-7, with TRBD1 matching 10 bases. CDR1 is MNHEY, CDR2 SMNVEV, per germline (reference sequence). This CDR3 spans 12 amino acids. V gave up 5 bases and J gave up 6 bases; unmatched junction bases: 1.

The chain carries TRBV29-1 and TRBJ2-5; tentative D call: TRBD2 (7 bases). With 5 bases removed from V and 4 bases from J, the gap between germline ends came to 17 bases. Germline CDR1 SQVTM, CDR2 ANQGSEA. The CDR3 runs to 14 residues. The CDR3 DNA reads TGCAGCGTTCTTGCCTCGGGGGGCCGAGAGACCCAGTACTTC. Amino acid sequence: CSVLASGGRETQYF.

The rearrangement joins TRBV27 to TRBJ2-7; tentatively, D is TRBD1 (5 bases). V lost 5 bases, J lost 3 bases, and 11 bases lay in between. This CDR3 comprises 13 residues. The germline gives CDR1 MNHEY, CDR2 SMNVEV (reference sequence). Here the CDR3 DNA reads TGTGCCAGCAGTCAGGGTCTCCTCTACGAGCAGTACTTC. Its translation is CASSQGLLYEQYF.

This chain uses TRBV5-1 with TRBJ1-1; a possible D gene is TRBD1 (5 bases). Germline-derived CDR1 and CDR2 are SGHRS and YFSETQ. The CDR3 totals 12 residues. V dropped 4 bases and J dropped 8 bases, with 12 bases sitting between them. CDR3 coding DNA: TGCGCCAGCAGCAACAGACAGAACGAAGCTTTCTTT. Amino acids: CASSNRQNEAFF.

The chain uses TRBV30 and TRBJ1-1, with TRBD1 matching 8 bases. Germline V gene data show CDR1 as GTSNPN and CDR2 as SVGIG (reference sequence). J gave up 4 bases and V 0 bases, and 10 bases lay outside the gene matches. The CDR3 spans 16 residues. CDR3 residues: CAWSVRQGARTTEAFF. CDR3 in DNA: TGTGCCTGGAGTGTACGGCAGGGGGCTCGGACCACTGAAGCTTTCTTT.

The gene calls are TRBV5-4 and TRBJ2-5; D gene unclear. V was shortened by 0 bases and J by 5 bases, with 5 bases between the two germline ends. Germline V lookup: CDR1 SGHNT, CDR2 YYREEE (reference sequence). CDR3 length: 12 residues. This chain's CDR3 is CASSLARETQYF. The DNA of the CDR3 is TGTGCCAGCAGCTTGGCCAGGGAGACCCAGTACTTC.

The rearrangement uses TRBV6-1 and TRBJ1-4; D gene ambiguous. The CDR3 runs 14 residues. Trimming pared 4 bases from V and 6 bases from J, leaving 12 bases between. The V gene's germline CDR1 is MNHNS and CDR2 SASEGT. The CDR3 loop is CASSVAGFDEKLFF. In DNA, the CDR3 is TGTGCCAGCAGTGTCGCGGGGTTTGATGAAAAACTGTTTTTT.

The J gene is TRBJ2-5, the V gene TRBV30; 8 bases map to TRBD2. The tail of the sequence fits TRBJ2-7 better, so the J call may be wrong. CDR1 and CDR2 (germline): GTSNPN, SVGIG (reference sequence). The CDR3 contains 15 residues. The CDR3 DNA is TGTGCCTGGAGAGTTAGCGGGAAGGGGCACGGCGAGCAGTACTTC. Amino acids: CAWRVSGKGHGEQYF.

The chain is built from TRBV4-2 and TRBJ1-1; D remains unclear. The CDR3 sequence is 13 residues long. V lost 0 bases and J lost 7, with 9 bases in between. CDR1 and CDR2 (germline): LGHNA, YNFKEQ. In nucleotides, the CDR3 is TGTGCCAGCAGCCAAGATTTCGCAGGTGAAGCTTTCTTT. It is translated as CASSQDFAGEAFF.

This chain connects TRBV27 to TRBJ1-2; 11 nucleotides line up with TRBD1. The ends lost 6 bases at V and 8 bases at J; junction bases unmatched: 8. CDR1 and CDR2 from the germline V gene are MNHEY and SMNVEV (reference sequence). This CDR3 region has 14 residues. The CDR3 is CASSPGQGASGYTF. DNA for the CDR3: TGTGCCAGCAGCCCTGGACAGGGGGCGTCGGGCTACACCTTC.

The chain recombines TRBV4-1 with TRBJ1-3; a weak D match, TRBD1 (5 bases). V was clipped by 3 bases and J by 3 bases, with 15 bases between them. The germline gives CDR1 MGHRA, CDR2 YSYEKL. The CDR3 covers 16 residues. This chain's CDR3 is CASSHGRGLFGNTIYF. The CDR3 DNA is TGCGCCAGCAGCCATGGGAGGGGACTATTTGGAAACACCATATATTTT.

The chain couples TRBV6-1 to TRBJ1-5; 8 bases agree with TRBD1. Germline CDR1 MNHNS, CDR2 SASEGT. V shed 2 bases and J 6 bases; nucleotides not matched to a gene: 12. The length of the CDR3 is 17 residues. As DNA, the CDR3 is TGTGCCAGCAGTGAACGAGAGTTTGGACAGGGACGTCAGCCCCAGCATTTT. Translation: CASSEREFGQGRQPQHF.

The chain recombines TRBV10-3 with TRBJ2-7, with 14 bases that match TRBD2. V was clipped by 8 bases and J by 8 bases; unmatched bases: 5. The CDR3 has 13 amino acids. Germline-derived CDR1 and CDR2 are ENHRY and SYGVKD. The CDR3 DNA is TGTGCCATCGACGGGACTAGCGGGAGACAGCAGTACTTC. It encodes CAIDGTSGRQQYF.

The chain carries TRBV18 and TRBJ2-3; 7 positions agree with TRBD1. V was pared by 2 bases and J by 0 bases, with 2 bases of the junction left unmatched. Germline V lookup: CDR1 KGHSH, CDR2 LQKENI. CDR3 length: 15 amino acids. The CDR3 here is CASSPRDRSTDTQYF. The CDR3 bases are TGTGCCAGCTCACCAAGGGACAGAAGCACAGATACGCAGTATTTT. The full variable domain, rest sourced from reference TRBV18 and TRBJ2-3, is NAGVMQNPRHLVRRRGQEARLRCSPMKGHSHVYWYRQLPEEGLKFMVYLQKENIIDESGMPKERFSAEFPKEGPSILRIQQVVRGDSAAYFCASSPRDRSTDTQYFGPGTRLTVL.

V and J are TRBV7-9 and TRBJ2-7; 9 bases map to TRBD1. The CDR3 length is 15 residues. In germline, CDR1 is SEHNR, CDR2 FQNEAQ (reference sequence). J lost 4 bases, V lost 3 bases, and 7 bases had no gene match. CDR3 nucleotides: TGTGCCAGCAGCTTTTTTGGGGACAGGGTTTACGAGCAGTACTTC. This gives the protein CASSFFGDRVYEQYF.

The chain couples TRBV5-1 to TRBJ2-7, with D uncertain. From germline, CDR1 is SGHRS and CDR2 YFSETQ. V shed 4 bases and J shed 2 bases, with 7 bases lying between them. The CDR3 length is 12 residues. The CDR3 loop is CASSNPTYEQYF. CDR3 coding DNA: TGCGCCAGCAGCAATCCAACCTACGAGCAGTACTTC.

The genes are TRBV28 and TRBJ2-3; 10 bases are shared with TRBD1. The V and J ends lost 4 bases and 6 bases, in that order; junction bases with no gene match: 7. CDR3 length: 15 amino acids. From germline, CDR1 is MDHEN and CDR2 SYDVKM. The DNA for the CDR3 is TGTGCCAGCAGTTCAAGACAGGGGGCATATGATACGCAGTATTTT. Amino acid sequence: CASSSRQGAYDTQYF. The variable domain in full, completed from reference TRBV28 and TRBJ2-3, reads DVKVTQSSRYLVKRTGEKVFLECVQDMDHENMFWYRQDPGLGLRLIYFSYDVKMKEKGDIPEGYSVSREKKERFSLILESASTNQTSMYLCASSSRQGAYDTQYFGPGTRLTVL.

The chain has TRBV27 and TRBJ1-6; D is ambiguous. The V end was cut by 2 bases, the J end by 13 bases, with 12 bases between. Germline loops: CDR1 MNHEY, CDR2 SMNVEV (reference sequence). This CDR3 is 13 amino acids long. CDR3 loop: CASSLGGGRPLHF. The CDR3 DNA follows: TGTGCCAGCAGTTTAGGAGGCGGTCGTCCCCTCCACTTT.

The V gene is TRBV7-2, the J gene TRBJ2-7; the D gene is possibly TRBD2 (5 bases). Germline V gene sequence: CDR1 SGHTA, CDR2 FQGNSA. The CDR3 has 14 amino acids. V lost 5 bases to trimming and J lost 4 bases, with 15 bases between them. CDR3 protein: CASSPAGRDYEQYF. CDR3 coding DNA: TGTGCCAGCAGCCCCGCGGGCAGAGATTACGAGCAGTACTTC. The full variable domain, in which reference TRBV7-2 and TRBJ2-7 provide the parts outside the CDR3, is GAGVSQSPSNKVTEKGKDVELRCDPISGHTALYWYRQSLGQGLEFLIYFQGNSAPDKSGLPSDRFSAERTGGSVSTLTIQRTQQEDSAVYLCASSPAGRDYEQYFGPGTRLTVT.

This clone has a single count. This rearrangement joins TRBV5-1 to TRBJ2-3; the D gene is possibly TRBD2 (5 bases). Trimming stripped 1 base from V and 4 bases from J, with 16 bases between. CDR3 length: 16 residues. Germline assignment: CDR1 SGHRS and CDR2 YFSETQ. CDR3 nucleotide sequence: TGCGCCAGCAGCTTGTATAGTGGGAGTACGTCAGATACGCAGTATTTT. Its translation: CASSLYSGSTSDTQYF.

This sequence joins TRBV5-1 and TRBJ2-3; TRBD2 is a possible D gene (5 bases). Trimming left V 6 bases short and J 0 bases short, with 11 bases between. Germline CDR1 and CDR2: SGHRS and YFSETQ. The CDR3 is 14 residues long. The CDR3 bases are TGCGCCAGCATGGGCGGGTCTAGCACAGATACGCAGTATTTT. Encoded protein: CASMGGSSTDTQYF.